This TCR beta chain is drawn from a study of early T cells in non-severe SARS-CoV-2 infection. Study details: Bulk RNA isolated from unsorted whole blood underwent sequencing; chains were not paired.

The CDR3 consists of 13 residues. Germline V gene data show CDR1 as MNHNY and CDR2 as SVGAGI (reference sequence). V dropped 6 bases and J dropped 4 bases, with 12 bases sitting between them. Each cDNA molecule carried a unique molecular identifier. MiXCR, applied by TCRdb to the 5' RACE reads, yields one record per CDR3 protein. The top ten hold around 8% of the sample, which has roughly 110,000 distinct CDR3 sequences, approximately 10% seen once. Study-wide points: VDJdb matching skewed toward anti-spike CD8 responses, missing private and CD4 specificities.

This clonotype was counted many times. What it recognizes is unknown. The receptor comes from an adult who was a healthcare worker with PCR-confirmed SARS-CoV-2 infection or an uninfected control (not recorded which). The V call is TRBV6-6, the J call TRBJ1-2, with a weak D call TRBD1 (6 bases). The sample taken for sequencing was whole blood. DNA of the CDR3: TGTGCCAGCAGCCCAACAGGGTCCTATGGCTACACCTTC. Amino acids: CASSPTGSYGYTF.